This entry features one TCR beta chain sequence. Its antigen is not yet known. The germline gene is not matched at one end of the junction; a read error may be the cause. The data stem from a study of blood T cells in healthy people across ages (dated by TCRdb to the mid-2010s). About the full investigation: In model experiments, template switching captured about one uniquely barcoded TCR beta cDNA molecule for every two T cells. The donors were divided into four age groups: young (average around 17 years), middle-aged (around 41), aged (approximately 62) and long-lived (more than 75). Using the same blood draw, the study looked at two additional independent replicas of 1 million unique cDNA reads for two donors, one aged 18 to 29 and the other aged 80 or older. To avoid experimental bias, donors of different ages were spread randomly across the sequencing lanes. The study measured age-related changes in TCR beta repertoire diversity using deep sequencing normalized with unique cDNA molecular identifiers.

Results the study describes overall, beyond this receptor: Observed TCR beta diversity per million T cells fell roughly linearly with age, and a significant reduction was already apparent by age roughly 41. Because profiling used bulk unsorted PBMCs, naive and antigen-experienced compartments could not be compared conclusively. Estimates of total diversity from one million sequenced T cells were regarded as lower bounds and underestimates. A strong correlation was found between observed TCR beta diversity and the percentage of naive T cells measured by flow cytometry. Compared with the aged group, the long-lived group had more naive CD4+ T cells, fewer expanded clones and increased TCR diversity, a pattern suggesting age selection. The CMV infection status of donors was not known, potentially confounding age-related changes in expanded clonotypes.

The library was built by means of 5' RACE. TCRdb shows the sequencer as Illumina HiSeq 2500. A second PCR of about 7 to 12 cycles was run with a J-beta primer mix and a sample-barcoded 5' primer. Each TCR beta cDNA molecule received a unique molecular identifier from a template-switch 5' adaptor carrying 12 random nucleotides. Each sample yielded at least 2.5 million CDR3-containing paired-end reads. All of the RNA was converted into first-strand cDNA using the Mint cDNA synthesis kit, with a TRBC-specific oligonucleotide serving as the primer. Following uracil-DNA glycosylase treatment, a first 18-cycle PCR with universal primers M1SS and BC2_uni_R was performed on all cDNA. The authors processed their data as follows. Each sample was normalized by randomly selecting 1 million high-quality reads, each carrying a distinct molecular identifier. Instead of being binned into consensus sequences, reads with shared molecular identifiers were discarded. MiTCR, run with a Q25 quality threshold and the strictest error-elimination algorithm, handled CDR3 identification, clonotype clustering and error correction. A nonparametric unseen species model using Euler transformation provided a lower-bound estimate of total TCR beta diversity. TCRdb redid the processing of the public reads, applying fastp at Q25 and MiXCR, and retained in-frame beta chains. Rows are unified per CDR3 protein, each entry keeping the most common DNA and genes. What appears here as the V and J calls and clone size reflects TCRdb's work, not the paper's. Across this sample there are some 880,000 distinct CDR3 sequences, with 35% to 40% seen only once. The ten largest account for 10% to 15% of the sample.

From the cysteine up to the phenylalanine, the CDR3 has a length of 14 residues. CDR3 DNA only is kept here, 42 bases in frame from base 1. The germline V gene encodes CDR1 SGHTA and CDR2 FQGNSA. The 39 donors, aged roughly 6 to 100 years, were systemically healthy Caucasian individuals from Russia. Around 10 milliliters of peripheral blood were collected from each donor into EDTA-treated Vacutainer tubes. Ficoll-Paque density-gradient centrifugation was used to isolate PBMCs, with at least 7 million obtained per sample. Trizol reagent was used to extract total RNA from the PBMCs, yielding at least 6 micrograms per sample. For every donor, an aliquot of PBMCs went through flow cytometry to measure the percentages of naive CD45RAhigh/CD27high T cells.

The TCR originated in a man in his late teens or twenties in good health. Sequenced material: blood. This chain is built from TRBV7-2 and TRBJ1-2, and TRBD1 matches 11 of the central bases. The CDR3 corresponds to CASSPDRGRPGHTF. The nucleotide sequence is given as TGTGCCAGCAGCCCGGACAGGGGGCGACCTGGCCACACCTTC. Reference TRBV7-2 and TRBJ1-2 genes cover what lies past the CDR3, so the full variable domain is GAGVSQSPSNKVTEKGKDVELRCDPISGHTALYWYRQSLGQGLEFLIYFQGNSAPDKSGLPSDRFSAERTGGSVSTLTIQRTQQEDSAVYLCASSPDRGRPGHTFGSGTRLTVV.